The table lists the clone carrying this TCR beta chain with a few counts. Its antigen is unidentified. The V and J ends lost 2 bases and 2 bases respectively, with 7 bases between them. CDR3 length: 13 residues. Germline V gene lookup returns CDR1 MDHEN and CDR2 SYDVKM. Barcoded TCR alpha and TCR beta cDNA libraries with UMIs came from 5'RACE using constant-segment primers. TCRdb reprocessed the 5' RACE reads via MiXCR and lists one record per CDR3 protein. In the table there are 400,000 to 500,000 distinct CDR3 sequences, roughly 24% of which are singletons. The data stem from a study of T-cell memory formation after mild COVID-19. On the study more broadly: Largely, TCR clusters stayed within a single donor. Findings and limits, study-wide: CD4/CD8 balance held among clones contracting day 15 to 85, and later expanders leaned CD4+. SARS-CoV-2 specificity of second-wave clones peaking day 37 was unconfirmed.

V and J are TRBV28 and TRBJ2-7; weak D call: TRBD1 (5 bases). The sample consisted of PBMCs or a T cell subset sorted from them (not recorded which). This receptor was obtained from an adult woman who had mild COVID-19 (a few samples of this study predate the infection). Cell type and time point are not known. The CDR3 DNA follows: TGTGCCAGCAGTTTAGAAGGGGCCTACGAGCAGTACTTC. It specifies CASSLEGAYEQYF.